This TCR beta chain was captured by sequencing in a study of CD8 T cells in Susac syndrome (dated by TCRdb to about 2019). Looking at the study overall: The study used repertoire sequencing to test whether antigen drove CD8+ T cell activation and differentiation in Susac syndrome.

Reading the germline V gene (reference sequence) gives CDR1 LNHDA and CDR2 SQIVND. Including cysteine and phenylalanine, the CDR3 has 13 amino acids. Only the CDR3 part of the read is kept: 39 bases, read in frame from the first base. V drops 7 bases and J drops 4 bases, leaving 13 bases in between. RNA was extracted using the RNeasy kit, and about 0.45 to 1 ug of the RNA was reverse transcribed with random hexamers. TCR beta CDR3 regions were amplified with the immunoSEQ multiplex PCR assay covering 54 Vbeta and 13 Jbeta segments. Bias from PCR amplification was corrected by using a synthetic template baseline for primer optimization and for computational correction. Under the source paper's analysis protocol: Only productive sequences were kept, with reads annotated to V, D and J genes according to IMGT and analyzed in immunoSEQ Analyzer. Clonality was computed as one minus Shannon entropy normalized by log2 of the number of productive unique sequences. For each patient and control, public and private clones were evaluated among the 100 most prevalent clones. Clones were defined as Susac-specific when absent from the healthy and MS cohorts, from fewer than 1,300 published viral clones and from other ImmuneACCESS disease sequences. TCRdb reprocessing: public reads trimmed at Q25 with fastp, clones called with MiXCR, in-frame beta chains kept. Identical CDR3 proteins give one entry, which carries the most common genes and DNA. TCRdb assigned the V and J calls; the authors' analysis was not used. For this sample there are some 130,000 distinct CDR3 sequences; about 94% appear just once. Of the sample, roughly 0.13% falls within the top ten clones.

General findings and caveats noted by the study authors: The number of individuals in the TCR sequencing and HLA analysis was acknowledged as relatively small.

As regards this clonotype: What this receptor recognizes is not known. Base qualities are missing; no much larger clone stands one base away.

Peripheral blood CD8+ and CD4+ T cells from healthy donors, Susac syndrome patients and multiple sclerosis patients were profiled by high-throughput TCR beta sequencing. The multiple sclerosis controls were treatment-naive patients whose relapsing-remitting disease, either stable or active, fulfilled the revised McDonald criteria. Bulk CD8+ and CD4+ T cells were purified by magnetic negative isolation, while CD8+ TEMRA cells were enriched using FACS. Blood was collected in EDTA tubes and processed within 24 hours, with PBMCs isolated through density gradient centrifugation. PBMCs destined for TCR sequencing were cryopreserved in liquid nitrogen and later thawed in a 37 °C water bath. The sorted or isolated CD4+, CD8+ and CD8+ TEMRA cells had a purity of 90% or higher.

The sample consisted of CD4+ T cells from PBMCs. The rearranged segments are TRBV19 and TRBJ1-1; the D gene cannot be named for sure. The TCR was taken from a human donor with multiple sclerosis. CDR3 sequence: CASIDVVGTEAFF. The sequenced DNA: TGTGCCAGTATTGACGTAGTGGGCACTGAAGCTTTCTTT.